The next 32 T cell receptor beta chains were all read from a single sample in a study of shared clonotypes between healthy human individuals. Produced via immunoSEQ multiplex PCR; TCRdb's table is partial and in-frame only. The sample shows more than 1,200,000 clones, around 98.5% of them seen only once. Sequencing was performed on naive CD4+ T cells sorted from blood. Regarding subset: CD45RA+ positively selected. The receptors derive from a man in his thirties or forties in good health.

The chain recombines TRBV5-4 with TRBJ2-7; TRBD1 agrees at 10 bases. This CDR3 is built from 15 residues. Germline V gene data show CDR1 as SGHNT and CDR2 as YYREEE (reference sequence). J lost 5 bases, V lost 0 bases, and 5 bases had no gene match. DNA of the CDR3: TGTGCCAGCAGCTTGGGGGGACAGGGGAGGAACGAGCAGTACTTC. Its protein product is CASSLGGQGRNEQYF.

The chain's CDR3 is CASSLFPPGHGPYEQYF. CDR3 sequence (DNA): TGTGCCAGCAGCTTATTTCCCCCGGGACACGGACCTTACGAGCAGTACTTC. This chain links TRBV7-9 with TRBJ2-7; possible D gene TRBD1, 6 bases. The CDR3 contains 17 residues. The germline V gene has CDR1 SEHNR and CDR2 FQNEAQ (reference sequence). Trimming stripped 2 bases from V and 4 bases from J, with 21 bases between.

The genes are TRBV18 and TRBJ1-1, with a tentative D call TRBD1 (6 bases). With 0 bases removed from V and 3 bases from J, the gap between germline ends came to 11 bases. Germline V gives CDR1 KGHSH, CDR2 LQKENI. The CDR3 covers 15 residues. The CDR3 protein is CASSPPQGSYTEAFF. In nucleotides, the CDR3 is TGTGCCAGCTCACCACCCCAGGGGTCGTACACTGAAGCTTTCTTT.

J is TRBJ2-5 and V is TRBV28, with D possibly matching TRBD1 (5 bases). The CDR3 loop spans 16 amino acids. Trimming removed 6 bases from V and 5 bases from J, with 22 bases in between. Per the germline V gene, CDR1 is MDHEN and CDR2 is SYDVKM. The CDR3 loop is CASRPHGQGYRETQYF. The CDR3 DNA reads as TGTGCCAGCAGACCCCATGGGCAGGGTTATAGGGAGACCCAGTACTTC.

The chain couples TRBV5-5 to TRBJ2-3; 7 bases agree with TRBD1. CDR3 size: 15 residues. Germline V gives CDR1 SGHKS, CDR2 YYEKEE (reference sequence). Trimming removed 3 bases from V and 0 bases from J; junction bases left unmatched: 4. CDR3 nucleotides: TGTGCCAGCAGCTCACAGGGGCGTAGCACAGATACGCAGTATTTT. It is translated as CASSSQGRSTDTQYF.

The chain has TRBV12-5 and TRBJ2-5; no clear D gene. Trimming stripped 2 bases from V and 5 bases from J, with 9 bases between. The CDR3 is made up of 13 amino acids. The germline V gene encodes CDR1 LGHNT and CDR2 FRNRAP. In DNA, the CDR3 is TGTGCTAGTGGTTTGTCGGGCTTTGAGACCCAGTACTTC. It is translated as CASGLSGFETQYF. The variable domain in full, completed from reference TRBV12-5 and TRBJ2-5, reads DARVTQTPRHKVTEMGQEVTMRCQPILGHNTVFWYRQTMMQGLELLAYFRNRAPLDDSGMPKDRFSAEMPDATLATLKIQPSEPRDSAVYFCASGLSGFETQYFGPGTRLLVL.

This chain connects TRBV7-9 to TRBJ1-2; 7 bases map to TRBD1. The CDR3 runs 14 residues. Trimming took 0 bases from V and 4 from J; bases not matched to a gene: 2. Germline values: CDR1 SEHNR, CDR2 FQNEAQ (reference sequence). CDR3 in amino acids: CASSLAGTVYGYTF. The CDR3 coding sequence is TGTGCCAGCAGCTTAGCCGGGACAGTCTATGGCTACACCTTC.

This sequence joins TRBV5-4 and TRBJ2-1; 13 bases are shared with TRBD2. CDR1 and CDR2 (germline): SGHNT, YYREEE (reference sequence). The J segment lost 1 base and the V segment lost 1 base, leaving 11 bases of the junction unmatched. CDR3 size: 20 residues. The CDR3 protein is CASSLFAGTSGDRSYNEQFF. The CDR3 region has the DNA TGTGCCAGCAGCTTGTTTGCCGGGACTAGCGGGGATCGGTCCTACAATGAGCAGTTCTTC.

The genes are TRBV2 and TRBJ2-5; D gene unclear. The length of the CDR3 is 13 residues. CDR1 and CDR2 (germline): SNHLY, FYNNEI. V was pared by 4 bases and J by 2 bases, with 8 bases between. The CDR3 sequence is CASSGAPQETQYF. DNA of the CDR3: TGTGCCAGCAGTGGGGCCCCGCAAGAGACCCAGTACTTC.

Comment on this clone: Distinct nucleotide sequences in the sample also encode this CDR3. The rearrangement links TRBV29-1 to TRBJ2-1; D gene unclear. Trimming removed 1 base at V and 0 bases at J, with 7 bases between. The CDR3 has 14 residues. The V gene's germline CDR1 is SQVTM and CDR2 ANQGSEA. In DNA form, the CDR3 reads TGCAGCGTTGAAGGGCGGAGCTCCTACAATGAGCAGTTCTTC. It codes for CSVEGRSSYNEQFF.

V is TRBV6-1 and J is TRBJ1-2; 8 nucleotides agree with TRBD1. Germline V CDR1 and CDR2: MNHNS, SASEGT. The CDR3 length is 14 residues. Trimming at V came to 6 bases and at J to 3 bases, leaving 6 bases not matched to a gene. The CDR3 bases are TGTGCCAGCAGAAAGACAGGGGAAGACTATGGCTACACCTTC. It yields the protein CASRKTGEDYGYTF.

The rearrangement links TRBV7-9 to TRBJ1-4, with D perhaps TRBD1 (5 bases). Germline CDR1 SEHNR, CDR2 FQNEAQ (reference sequence). V lost 2 bases and J lost 0, with 19 bases in between. This CDR3 has 19 residues. CDR3 in DNA: TGTGCCAGCAGCTTACGCGGGACCCAGTGGAGGACAACTAATGAAAAACTGTTTTTT. The encoded protein is CASSLRGTQWRTTNEKLFF.

The chain couples TRBV7-9 to TRBJ2-3; a possible D gene is TRBD1 (6 bases). This CDR3 has 13 amino acids. The V gene lost 11 bases and the J gene lost 3 bases, with 15 bases spanning the gap. CDR1 and CDR2 from the germline V gene are SEHNR and FQNEAQ (reference sequence). The CDR3 coding sequence is TGTGCCGGGGGCCTGCAGGGAACAGATACGCAGTATTTT. Protein product: CAGGLQGTDTQYF.

This chain connects TRBV10-1 to TRBJ2-7; the D gene is possibly TRBD2 (6 bases). CDR3 length: 15 amino acids. CDR1 is WNHNN, CDR2 SYGVQD, per germline (reference sequence). Trimming stripped 2 bases from V and 0 bases from J, with 11 bases between. The CDR3 DNA follows: TGCGCCAGCAGTGAGGCGGGGCGAAACTCCTACGAGCAGTACTTC. This gives the protein CASSEAGRNSYEQYF.

The chain uses TRBV7-9 and TRBJ2-7; D not resolved. Between the trimmed V and J ends, which lost 2 bases and 0 bases, there was a span of 5 bases. The CDR3 is 13 residues long. Germline V CDR1 and CDR2: SEHNR, FQNEAQ (reference sequence). CDR3 loop: CASSLIPSYEQYF. In DNA form, the CDR3 reads TGTGCCAGCAGCTTAATCCCCTCCTACGAGCAGTACTTC.

The chain carries TRBV9 and TRBJ2-7, with D possibly being TRBD2 (5 bases). Germline CDR1 reads SGDLS; CDR2 reads YYNGEE. The length of the CDR3 is 14 residues. Trimming stripped 4 bases from V and 2 bases from J, with 13 bases between. The CDR3 protein is CASSSQRFPYEQYF. In nucleotides, the CDR3 is TGTGCCAGCAGCTCCCAGCGGTTCCCCTACGAGCAGTACTTC.

The V gene is TRBV4-2, the J gene TRBJ2-5; tentative D call: TRBD2 (5 bases). Germline V gives CDR1 LGHNA, CDR2 YNFKEQ. V gave up 0 bases and J gave up 4 bases, with 9 bases separating them. This CDR3 is 14 amino acids long. CDR3 sequence: CASSQDLRGETQYF. In DNA, the CDR3 is TGTGCCAGCAGCCAAGATCTTCGGGGAGAGACCCAGTACTTC.

J is TRBJ2-7 and V is TRBV18; D may be TRBD1 (5 bases). CDR1 and CDR2 from the germline V gene are KGHSH and LQKENI. This CDR3 comprises 14 residues. Trimming stripped 1 base from V and 4 bases from J, with 11 bases between. The CDR3 nucleotides read TGTGCCAGCTCACCACTGGCAGGGTATTACGAGCAGTACTTC. Encoded protein: CASSPLAGYYEQYF.

CDR3 in amino acids: CASGALNTEAFF. CDR3 coding DNA: TGTGCCAGCGGGGCGTTGAACACTGAAGCTTTCTTT. J is TRBJ1-1 and V is TRBV28; TRBD1 is a possible D gene (5 bases). This CDR3 is 12 amino acids long. V lost 8 bases and J 0 bases, leaving 7 bases between the germline ends. CDR1 and CDR2 (germline): MDHEN, SYDVKM.

Only one count was recorded for this clone. The V call is TRBV5-4, the J call TRBJ2-7; D is unclear. The CDR3 length is 14 residues. The germline V and J ends were trimmed by 2 bases and 0 bases, with 9 bases remaining between them. The germline CDR1 and CDR2 sequences are SGHNT and YYREEE (reference sequence). Here the CDR3 reads CASSFPGPSYEQYF. CDR3 coding DNA: TGTGCCAGCAGCTTCCCCGGACCCTCCTACGAGCAGTACTTC.

The rearrangement links TRBV10-3 to TRBJ2-5; TRBD1 matches 12 bases. V trimming: 6 bases; J trimming: 5 bases; junction bases outside the gene matches: 13. This CDR3 contains 17 residues. Germline values: CDR1 ENHRY, CDR2 SYGVKD. The CDR3 reads CAISPQPGQGAGETQYF. CDR3 DNA sequence: TGTGCCATCAGCCCCCAACCGGGACAGGGGGCCGGGGAGACCCAGTACTTC.

The chain links TRBV7-2 to TRBJ2-3, with D uncertain. Trimming stripped 8 bases from V and 5 bases from J, with 8 bases between. The V gene's germline CDR1 is SGHTA and CDR2 FQGNSA. The CDR3 has 11 residues. The DNA of the CDR3 is TGTGCCAGCTCTACCGGAGATACGCAGTATTTT. It is translated as CASSTGDTQYF.

This chain uses TRBV5-4 with TRBJ2-3, with D possibly being TRBD2 (5 bases). Trimming shortened V by 4 bases and J by 0 bases, and 21 bases separated the two germline ends. This CDR3 is built from 18 residues. CDR1 is SGHNT and CDR2 is YYREEE in the germline V gene (reference sequence). Written as DNA, the CDR3 is TGTGCCAGCAGCCGGGGAACTAGTGGTCCATCTAGCACAGATACGCAGTATTTT. It codes for CASSRGTSGPSSTDTQYF.

The V call is TRBV9, the J call TRBJ2-1, with D possibly called TRBD1 or TRBD2 (5 bases each). The CDR3 runs to 15 residues. CDR1 and CDR2 (germline): SGDLS, YYNGEE. Between the trimmed V and J ends, which lost 3 bases and 4 bases, there was a span of 14 bases. The CDR3 nucleotides read TGTGCCAGCAGCGGAGGGGATCCATCATACAATGAGCAGTTCTTC. Amino acid sequence: CASSGGDPSYNEQFF.

This clone occurred once. V is TRBV30 and J is TRBJ2-2; D not resolved. Trimming cost V 0 bases and J 1 base, with 12 bases left between them. The CDR3 covers 16 residues. From germline, CDR1 is GTSNPN and CDR2 SVGIG (reference sequence). CDR3 sequence: CAWSVRGQMNTGELFF. The CDR3 DNA reads as TGTGCCTGGAGTGTACGTGGTCAGATGAACACCGGGGAGCTGTTTTTT.

The V call is TRBV4-3, the J call TRBJ1-4; D is unresolved. CDR1 LGHNA and CDR2 YSLEER come from the germline V gene. The V end was cut by 1 base, the J end by 9 bases, with 12 bases between. The CDR3 is 14 residues long. DNA for the CDR3: TGCGCCAGCAGCCAAGGCCCCACGATTAAAAAACTGTTTTTT. As protein: CASSQGPTIKKLFF.

This chain joins TRBV7-2 and TRBJ1-5; D is possibly TRBD1 (5 bases). Germline V lookup: CDR1 SGHTA, CDR2 FQGNSA. V was trimmed by 1 base and J by 6 bases, leaving 16 bases between them. The CDR3 length is 16 residues. The CDR3 is CASSLELIRVSQPQHF. CDR3 coding DNA: TGTGCCAGCAGCTTAGAATTAATCAGGGTGAGTCAGCCCCAGCATTTT.

The CDR3 coding sequence is TGTGCCAGCAGTGAAGCGCGGACCGCGGGAGGGGCTTTCTTT. It codes for CASSEARTAGGAFF. The chain uses TRBV2 and TRBJ1-1, with unresolved D. CDR3 length: 14 residues. Trimming pared 0 bases from V and 11 bases from J, leaving 16 bases between. CDR1 is SNHLY and CDR2 is FYNNEI in the germline V gene. Variable domain in full (rest from reference TRBV2 and TRBJ1-1): EPEVTQTPSHQVTQMGQEVILRCVPISNHLYFYWYRQILGQKVEFLVSFYNNEISEKSEIFDDQFSVERPDGSNFTLKIRSTKLEDSAMYFCASSEARTAGGAFFGQGTRLTVV.

The chain has TRBV21-1 and TRBJ1-5. TRBV21-1 is annotated as a pseudogene. The CDR3 loop spans 17 amino acids. The CDR3 DNA is TGTGCCAGCAGCAACGAACCTCAGGACCCCCCTGGCCAGCCCCAGCATTTT. This sequence encodes CASSNEPQDPPGQPQHF.

V and J are TRBV18 and TRBJ2-1, with no clear D. Germline V gene lookup returns CDR1 KGHSH and CDR2 LQKENI. The length of the CDR3 is 15 residues. V dropped 4 bases and J dropped 0 bases, with 10 bases sitting between them. The CDR3, as DNA: TGTGCCAGCTCACAACCTATGAGCTCCTACAATGAGCAGTTCTTC. Its translation is CASSQPMSSYNEQFF. The variable domain in full, with the rest retrieved from reference TRBV18 and TRBJ2-1, is NAGVMQNPRHLVRRRGQEARLRCSPMKGHSHVYWYRQLPEEGLKFMVYLQKENIIDESGMPKERFSAEFPKEGPSILRIQQVVRGDSAAYFCASSQPMSSYNEQFFGPGTRLTVL.

The chain carries TRBV18 and TRBJ2-7, with 13 bases identical to TRBD2. Germline assignment: CDR1 KGHSH and CDR2 LQKENI. The length of the CDR3 is 16 residues. The trim removed 2 bases at V and 8 bases at J, leaving 9 bases unmatched. The CDR3 nucleotides read TGTGCCAGCTCACCAGCAGGATGGGGACTAGCGGGAAAGCAGTACTTC. It encodes CASSPAGWGLAGKQYF.

The rearrangement links TRBV10-3 to TRBJ2-5; 11 nucleotides agree with TRBD1. The CDR3 extends over 16 amino acids. V shed 5 bases, J shed 3 bases, and the junction held 8 bases outside the gene matches. Germline CDR1 reads ENHRY; CDR2 reads SYGVKD. The CDR3 sequence: CAISPAPGQGEETQYF. CDR3 nucleotides: TGTGCCATCAGTCCCGCCCCGGGACAGGGGGAAGAGACCCAGTACTTC.